The rows below give T cell receptor beta chains drawn from one sample of a study of identical twins. TCRdb reanalysed the 5' RACE reads using MiXCR and keeps one entry per CDR3 protein. Of some 900,000 distinct CDR3 sequences detected, 9% to 15% appear once; the ten largest clones hold around 1.6%. Another study also made use of these data, one on yellow fever vaccine responses in identical twins.

The source material was PBMCs. These receptors all come from a woman younger than 30 in good health. The CDR3 runs from the conserved cysteine through the conserved F or W. The D gene is left open where the match is weak. Rows give clone size only sometimes, using once, few, many, or a class for an expanded clone.

v_call	j_call	d_call	clone_size	cdr3_aa	cdr3_nt
TRBV7-8	TRBJ1-2	TRBD1	-	CASSSWAGGKGYTF	TGTGCCAGCAGCTCATGGGCAGGGGGCAAAGGCTACACCTTC
TRBV20-1	TRBJ1-3	-	few	CSAAGTGDTIYF	TGCAGTGCTGCCGGGACGGGAGACACCATATATTTT
TRBV5-6	TRBJ2-7	TRBD2	-	CASSSQRLAGSGEQYF	TGTGCCAGCAGCTCGCAACGACTAGCGGGATCTGGAGAGCAGTACTTC
TRBV3-1	TRBJ1-2	TRBD1	-	CASSQRDRHNYGYTF	TGTGCCAGCAGCCAACGGGACAGACATAACTATGGCTACACCTTC
TRBV9	TRBJ2-5	-	few	CASSATGMKTQYF	TGTGCCAGCAGCGCCACAGGGATGAAGACCCAGTACTTC
TRBV20-1	TRBJ2-5	TRBD1	-	CSAREPRGIDPMETQYF	TGCAGTGCTAGAGAGCCCAGGGGGATCGACCCAATGGAGACCCAGTACTTC
TRBV12-3/TRBV12-4	TRBJ2-2	TRBD1	-	CASSDRGNTGELFF	TGTGCCAGCAGTGACAGGGGAAACACCGGGGAGCTGTTTTTT
TRBV5-1	TRBJ2-3	TRBD2	few	CASSLTTSGTADTQYF	TGCGCCAGCAGCTTGACGACTAGCGGGACGGCAGATACGCAGTATTTT
TRBV11-1	TRBJ2-3	TRBD1	-	CASSLDHFGTGGPDTQYF	TGTGCCAGCAGCTTAGACCACTTCGGGACAGGGGGCCCAGATACGCAGTATTTT
TRBV12-3/TRBV12-4	TRBJ2-7	-	few	CASSLHRGTYEQYF	TGTGCCAGCAGTCTTCACCGGGGCACCTACGAGCAGTACTTC
TRBV5-6	TRBJ2-3	TRBD1	many	CASSGGTGDDTQYF	TGTGCCAGCAGCGGAGGGACAGGGGATGATACGCAGTATTTT
TRBV12-3/TRBV12-4	TRBJ1-1	-	many	CASSPISGRETEAFF	TGTGCCAGCAGCCCTATTTCGGGGCGGGAGACTGAAGCTTTCTTT
TRBV5-1	TRBJ2-1	TRBD2	many	CASSLGGLAYNEQFF	TGCGCCAGCAGCTTGGGAGGACTAGCCTACAATGAGCAGTTCTTC
TRBV12-3/TRBV12-4	TRBJ2-1	TRBD2	-	CASSFPGLTNEQFF	TGTGCCAGCAGTTTCCCGGGACTAACCAATGAGCAGTTCTTC
TRBV11-2	TRBJ2-3	TRBD2	few	CASSFPLTSTIVDTQYF	TGTGCCAGCAGCTTCCCATTGACTAGCACAATCGTGGATACGCAGTATTTT
TRBV5-1	TRBJ2-1	-	-	CASSSPLGNEQFF	TGCGCCAGCAGCTCCCCCCTTGGAAATGAGCAGTTCTTC
TRBV6-2/TRBV6-3	TRBJ1-5	-	few	CASSYGTLQYQPQHF	TGTGCCAGCAGTTACGGGACACTGCAATATCAGCCCCAGCATTTT
TRBV19	TRBJ1-5	-	-	CASSTEYQPQHF	TGTGCCAGTAGTACTGAGTATCAGCCCCAGCATTTT
TRBV6-1	TRBJ2-7	TRBD2	-	CASSPTWTSGNEQYF	TGTGCCAGCAGTCCCACGTGGACTAGCGGGAATGAGCAGTACTTC
TRBV7-8	TRBJ1-1	-	-	CASSKGSRVSTEAFF	TGTGCCAGCAGCAAAGGAAGCAGGGTCTCCACTGAAGCTTTCTTT
TRBV3-1	TRBJ2-1	TRBD1	few	CASSQAGSGGAEQFF	TGTGCCAGCAGCCAAGCGGGGTCAGGGGGCGCGGAGCAGTTCTTC
TRBV5-1	TRBJ2-1	TRBD2	many	CASSLDFTSGSHEQFF	TGCGCCAGCAGCTTGGACTTTACTAGCGGGAGCCATGAGCAGTTCTTC
TRBV7-8	TRBJ2-2	-	-	CASSLAGEGELFF	TGTGCCAGCAGCTTAGCGGGGGAGGGGGAGCTGTTTTTT
TRBV6-1	TRBJ1-1	TRBD1	few	CASSKTGSFGTEAFF	TGTGCCAGCAGCAAGACAGGGTCCTTCGGCACTGAAGCTTTCTTT
TRBV4-1	TRBJ2-5	-	few	CASSQSSLPETQYF	TGCGCCAGCAGCCAGTCAAGTCTCCCAGAGACCCAGTACTTC
TRBV4-2	TRBJ2-1	TRBD2	few	CASSLWTSGGDQQFF	TGTGCCAGCAGCCTCTGGACTAGCGGGGGGGATCAGCAGTTCTTC
TRBV6-2/TRBV6-3	TRBJ1-1	TRBD1	few	CASNVRGDTTEAFF	TGTGCCAGCAATGTCAGGGGGGATACGACTGAAGCTTTCTTT
TRBV4-1	TRBJ2-4	TRBD1	-	CASSQLQGARDIQYF	TGCGCCAGCAGCCAACTACAGGGGGCTAGGGACATTCAGTACTTC
TRBV20-1	TRBJ2-1	-	-	CSAKDLYTYNEQFF	TGCAGTGCTAAGGACCTCTACACCTACAATGAGCAGTTCTTC
TRBV12-3/TRBV12-4	TRBJ1-6	-	few	CASSRTPNSPLHF	TGTGCCAGCAGTCGGACCCCAAATTCACCCCTCCACTTT
TRBV12-3/TRBV12-4	TRBJ2-2	-	many	CASSLQENTGELFF	TGTGCCAGCAGCTTACAGGAGAACACCGGGGAGCTGTTTTTT
TRBV7-9	TRBJ2-1	-	few	CASSNARETSTKGQFF	TGTGCCAGCAGCAACGCCCGGGAAACTTCTACCAAAGGGCAGTTCTTC
TRBV3-1	TRBJ1-1	-	-	CASSQGGGEKTEAFF	TGTGCCAGCAGCCAAGGAGGAGGGGAGAAAACTGAAGCTTTCTTT
TRBV7-9	TRBJ2-5	-	-	CASSYKGGYGETQYF	TGTGCCAGCAGCTACAAAGGGGGTTATGGGGAGACCCAGTACTTC
TRBV12-3/TRBV12-4	TRBJ2-5	-	-	CASSTIEETQYF	TGTGCCAGCAGTACTATCGAGGAGACCCAGTACTTC
TRBV2	TRBJ1-6	TRBD1	-	CAGNRGNSPLHF	TGTGCCGGAAACAGGGGAAATTCACCCCTCCACTTT
TRBV5-6	TRBJ2-7	-	-	CASGLGPTYEQYF	TGTGCCAGCGGCTTAGGGCCTACCTACGAGCAGTACTTC
TRBV7-3	TRBJ1-1	-	-	CASSLNQGTEAFF	TGTGCCAGCAGCTTAAACCAGGGCACTGAAGCTTTCTTT
TRBV3-1	TRBJ1-2	-	few	CASTGGAQGYTF	TGTGCCAGCACGGGGGGGGCGCAAGGCTACACCTTC
TRBV13	TRBJ2-7	TRBD2	few	CASSLDSVSGRKEQYF	TGTGCCAGCAGCTTAGACTCGGTTAGCGGGAGAAAAGAGCAGTACTTC
TRBV10-3	TRBJ2-4	-	-	CAISPGMGLAKNIQYF	TGTGCCATCAGCCCCGGGATGGGTTTAGCCAAAAACATTCAGTACTTC
TRBV29-1	TRBJ1-1	TRBD1	-	CSVEWVATGGWAEAFF	TGCAGCGTTGAATGGGTAGCTACAGGGGGCTGGGCTGAAGCTTTCTTT
TRBV12-3/TRBV12-4	TRBJ2-2	-	-	CANSGKGTGELFF	TGTGCCAACAGCGGAAAGGGGACCGGGGAGCTGTTTTTT
TRBV7-9	TRBJ1-3	-	-	CASSISLTYSGNTIYF	TGTGCCAGCAGCATAAGCCTAACTTACTCTGGAAACACCATATATTTT
TRBV5-8	TRBJ2-1	-	few	CASSLNYHNGNEQFF	TGTGCCAGCAGCTTGAATTATCACAATGGCAATGAGCAGTTCTTC
TRBV5-1	TRBJ1-6	-	many	CASSLEIPLGSPLHF	TGCGCCAGCAGCTTGGAAATCCCCCTGGGTTCACCCCTCCACTTT
TRBV7-8	TRBJ2-1	TRBD1	few	CASSLPGTGVNNEQFF	TGTGCCAGCAGCTTACCAGGGACAGGGGTCAACAATGAGCAGTTCTTC
TRBV28	TRBJ1-5	-	many	CASHPPQGRRNQPQHF	TGTGCCAGCCACCCGCCCCAGGGAAGGCGCAATCAGCCCCAGCATTTT
TRBV28	TRBJ2-7	-	-	CASSSSGHSYEQYF	-
TRBV7-6	TRBJ2-2	-	many	CASSLGPGTGELFF	TGTGCCAGCAGCTTAGGTCCCGGAACCGGGGAGCTGTTTTTT
TRBV20-1	TRBJ2-1	-	-	CSARVSRDLYYNEQFF	TGCAGTGCTAGAGTTTCCCGGGACCTCTACTACAATGAGCAGTTCTTC
TRBV2	TRBJ2-7	TRBD2	once	CASNKRESYEQYF	TGTGCCAGCAATAAGCGGGAGTCCTACGAGCAGTACTTC
TRBV4-1	TRBJ2-1	TRBD2	few	CASSRILAGGWNEQFF	TGCGCCAGCAGCCGCATCCTAGCGGGAGGGTGGAATGAGCAGTTCTTC
TRBV28	TRBJ2-7	-	-	CASSSLEAPSYEQYF	TGTGCCAGCAGCTCCCTGGAGGCCCCCTCCTACGAGCAGTACTTC
TRBV7-2	TRBJ1-2	TRBD1	few	CASSLGSDPGGQGGGYTF	TGTGCCAGCAGCTTAGGCTCGGACCCTGGGGGACAGGGTGGTGGCTACACCTTC
TRBV7-9	TRBJ2-1	TRBD2	-	CASSLLAGDYEQFF	TGTGCCAGCAGCTTATTAGCGGGAGACTATGAGCAGTTCTTC
TRBV24-1	TRBJ2-2	-	few	CATNSITGELFF	TGTGCCACCAACAGCATCACCGGGGAGCTGTTTTTT
TRBV15	TRBJ2-7	-	few	CATSRETGPSYEQYF	TGTGCCACCAGCAGAGAGACAGGCCCTTCCTACGAGCAGTACTTC
TRBV20-1	TRBJ1-1	-	few	CSARLGNTEAFF	TGCAGTGCTAGACTGGGAAACACTGAAGCTTTCTTT
TRBV4-2	TRBJ1-1	-	few	CASSQDLRGPGAEAFF	TGTGCCAGCAGCCAAGATCTGAGGGGTCCGGGGGCTGAAGCTTTCTTT